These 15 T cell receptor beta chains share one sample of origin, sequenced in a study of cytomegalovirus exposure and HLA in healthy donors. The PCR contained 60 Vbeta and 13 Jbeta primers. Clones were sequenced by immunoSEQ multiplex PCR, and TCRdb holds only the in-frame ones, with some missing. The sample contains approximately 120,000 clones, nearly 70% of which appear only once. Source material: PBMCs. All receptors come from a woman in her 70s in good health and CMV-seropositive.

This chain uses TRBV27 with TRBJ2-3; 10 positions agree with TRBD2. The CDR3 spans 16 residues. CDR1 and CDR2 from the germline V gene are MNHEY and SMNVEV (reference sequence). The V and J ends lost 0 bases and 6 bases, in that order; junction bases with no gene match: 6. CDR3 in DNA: TGTGCCAGCAGTTTATCGAGCGGGGGGGTTACGGATACGCAGTATTTT. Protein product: CASSLSSGGVTDTQYF.

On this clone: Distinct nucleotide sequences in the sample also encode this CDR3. In DNA form, the CDR3 reads TGCGCCAGCAGTAGTAGCCAAGAGACCCAGTACTTC. Protein product: CASSSSQETQYF. This chain links TRBV5-1 with TRBJ2-5; the D is unclear. The CDR3 is 12 amino acids. The germline V and J ends were trimmed by 5 bases and 1 base, with 6 bases remaining between them. The germline V gene encodes CDR1 SGHRS and CDR2 YFSETQ.

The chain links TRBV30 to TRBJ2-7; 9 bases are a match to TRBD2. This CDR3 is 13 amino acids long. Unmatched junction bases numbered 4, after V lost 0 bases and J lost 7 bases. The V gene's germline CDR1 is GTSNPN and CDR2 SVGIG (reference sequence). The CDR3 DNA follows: TGTGCCTGGAGTGTCAGCGGGGGGCGGGAGCAGTACTTC. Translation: CAWSVSGGREQYF.

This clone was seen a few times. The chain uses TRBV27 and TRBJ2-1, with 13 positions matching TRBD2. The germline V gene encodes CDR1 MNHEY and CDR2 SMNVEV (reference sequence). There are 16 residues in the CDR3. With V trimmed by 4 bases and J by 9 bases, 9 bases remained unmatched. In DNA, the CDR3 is TGTGCCAGCAGTTGGGCGACTAGCGGGGGGATAGGTGAGCAGTTCTTC. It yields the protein CASSWATSGGIGEQFF.

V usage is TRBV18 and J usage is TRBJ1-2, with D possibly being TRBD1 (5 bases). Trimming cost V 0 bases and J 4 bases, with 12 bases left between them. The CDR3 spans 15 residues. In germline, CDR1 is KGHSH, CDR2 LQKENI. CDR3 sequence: CASSPPNGGGYGYTF. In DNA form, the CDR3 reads TGTGCCAGCTCACCACCGAACGGGGGAGGCTATGGCTACACCTTC.

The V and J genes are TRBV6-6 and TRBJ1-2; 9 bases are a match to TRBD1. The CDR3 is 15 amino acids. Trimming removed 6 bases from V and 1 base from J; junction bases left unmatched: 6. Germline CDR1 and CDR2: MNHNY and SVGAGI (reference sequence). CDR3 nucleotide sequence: TGTGCCAGCAGCCCACAGGGGGCGGGTAACTATGGCTACACCTTC. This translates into CASSPQGAGNYGYTF.

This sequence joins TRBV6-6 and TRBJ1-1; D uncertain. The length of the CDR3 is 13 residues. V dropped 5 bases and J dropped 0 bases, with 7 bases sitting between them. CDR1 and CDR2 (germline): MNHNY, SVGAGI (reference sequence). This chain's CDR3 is CASSRVMNTEAFF. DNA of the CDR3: TGTGCCAGCAGTCGAGTGATGAACACTGAAGCTTTCTTT.

CDR3 DNA sequence: TGTGCCAGTAGTGATACCGGGACAATAAATGAAAAACTGTTTTTT. As protein: CASSDTGTINEKLFF. The chain links TRBV19 to TRBJ1-4, with D possibly being TRBD1 (6 bases). Germline V lookup: CDR1 LNHDA, CDR2 SQIVND (reference sequence). The CDR3 runs 15 residues. Deletions cut 5 bases from V and 5 bases from J, with 15 bases between.

The CDR3 reads CASSPRTGAGYEQYF. The CDR3 nucleotides read TGTGCCAGCAGCCCTAGGACAGGGGCAGGCTACGAGCAGTACTTC. The genes are TRBV7-6 and TRBJ2-7, with TRBD1 matching 9 bases. V was pared by 5 bases and J by 3 bases, with 8 bases of the junction left unmatched. CDR1 and CDR2 (germline): SGHVS, FNYEAQ. The CDR3 loop spans 15 amino acids.

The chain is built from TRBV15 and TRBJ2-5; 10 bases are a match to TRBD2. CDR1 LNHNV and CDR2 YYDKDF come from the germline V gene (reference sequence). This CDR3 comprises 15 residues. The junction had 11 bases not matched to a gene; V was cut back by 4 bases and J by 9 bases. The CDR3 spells CATSTGTSDPWAQYF. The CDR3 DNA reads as TGTGCCACCAGCACCGGGACTAGCGACCCATGGGCCCAGTACTTC.

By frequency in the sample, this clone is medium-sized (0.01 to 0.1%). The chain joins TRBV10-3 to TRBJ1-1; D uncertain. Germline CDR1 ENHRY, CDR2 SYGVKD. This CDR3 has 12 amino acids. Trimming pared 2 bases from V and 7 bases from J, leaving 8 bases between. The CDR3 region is CAISEMGGEAFF. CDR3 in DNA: TGTGCCATCAGTGAGATGGGAGGTGAAGCTTTCTTT.

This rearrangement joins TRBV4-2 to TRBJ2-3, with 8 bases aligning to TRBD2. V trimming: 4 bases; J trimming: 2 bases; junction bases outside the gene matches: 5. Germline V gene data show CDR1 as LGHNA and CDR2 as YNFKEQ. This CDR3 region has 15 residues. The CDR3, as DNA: TGTGCCAGCAGCCTGATAGCGGGATCCACAGATACGCAGTATTTT. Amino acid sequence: CASSLIAGSTDTQYF.

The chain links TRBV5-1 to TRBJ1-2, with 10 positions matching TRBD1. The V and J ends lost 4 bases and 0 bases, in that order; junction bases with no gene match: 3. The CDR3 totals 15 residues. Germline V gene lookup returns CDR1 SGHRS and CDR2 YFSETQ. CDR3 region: CASSAGTGANYGYTF. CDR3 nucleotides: TGCGCCAGCAGCGCCGGGACAGGGGCTAACTATGGCTACACCTTC.

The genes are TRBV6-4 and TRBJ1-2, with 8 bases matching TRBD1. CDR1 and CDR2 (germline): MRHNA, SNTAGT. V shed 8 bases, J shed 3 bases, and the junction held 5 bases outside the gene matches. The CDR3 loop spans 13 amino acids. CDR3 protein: CASSPGQDYGYTF. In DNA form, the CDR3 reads TGTGCCAGCTCTCCGGGACAGGACTATGGCTACACCTTC.

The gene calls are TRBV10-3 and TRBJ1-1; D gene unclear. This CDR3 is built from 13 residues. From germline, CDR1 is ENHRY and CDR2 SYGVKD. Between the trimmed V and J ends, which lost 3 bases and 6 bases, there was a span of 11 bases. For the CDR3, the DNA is TGTGCCATCAGTGACTGGGCACTTTCTGAAGCTTTCTTT. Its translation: CAISDWALSEAFF.